This T cell receptor beta chain was profiled in a study of CD8 T cells in ankylosing spondylitis. The V segment lost 4 bases and the J segment 6 bases; nucleotides outside the gene matches: 3. Germline CDR1 is SGHKS and CDR2 is YYEKEE (reference sequence). The length of the CDR3 is 13 residues. TCRdb ran MiXCR on the 5' RACE reads and lists one entry per CDR3 protein. The table includes 210,000 or so distinct CDR3 sequences, about a quarter detected once. In this sample, this clonotype turned up a few times. As yet, its antigen is unknown. General study points: Disease-linked clones, CD8+, were relatively rare in peripheral blood.

The genes are TRBV5-5 and TRBJ1-2; 10 nucleotides align to TRBD1. The clonotype was recovered from a male donor with ankylosing spondylitis or in good health (not recorded which). The sample comprised blood, either unsorted or a sorted T cell fraction (not recorded which). Here the CDR3 DNA reads TGTGCCAGCAGCACCGGGACAGGGGATGGCTACACCTTC. This codes for CASSTGTGDGYTF.